This TCR beta chain was sequenced for a study of cytomegalovirus exposure and HLA in healthy donors. PCR amplification relied on 60 Vbeta primers (plus 13 Jbeta primers). Sequenced by immunoSEQ multiplex PCR; TCRdb stores in-frame clones only, minus some. Across 150,000 to 200,000 clones, the top ten clones capture roughly 0.83% of the sample. Overall study results and limits: Within an earlier analysis, most TCR beta V segments proved productive either about 90% or about 30% of the time.

Comment on this clone: Its target is unknown.

This sequence was found in a woman in her late teens or twenties in good health and CMV-seropositive. Sequenced material: PBMCs.

CDR3 DNA sequence: TGTGCCAGCAGCTTAGTGGAGACTGAAGCTTTCTTT. Residues: CASSLVETEAFF. The V gene is TRBV7-8, the J gene TRBJ1-1, with D hard to call. In germline, CDR1 is SGHVS, CDR2 FQNEAQ. The CDR3 has 12 residues. Trimming took off 1 base at V and 5 bases at J, with 5 bases between the two ends. The entire variable domain, with the rest obtained from reference TRBV7-8 and TRBJ1-1, is as follows: GAGVSQSPRYKVAKRGQDVALRCDPISGHVSLFWYQQALGQGPEFLTYFQNEAQLDKSGLPSDRFFAERPEGSVSTLKIQRTQQEDSAVYLCASSLVETEAFFGQGTRLTVV.